This T cell receptor (beta chain) comes out of a study of blood T cell repertoires in COVID-19. Authors' processing steps: It was from reference gene primer amplification that nucleated cell counts were estimated. Sequencing was performed with immunoSEQ multiplex PCR; in TCRdb, only in-frame clones are kept and a portion is missing. The DNA was the basis for D and trimming; V, J and clone size are from that table. The sample contains 120,000 to 150,000 clones, roughly 90% of which appear only once. Germline V CDR1 and CDR2: SNHLY, FYNNEI. The germline V and J ends were trimmed by 6 bases and 2 bases, with 11 bases remaining between them. The CDR3 sequence is 13 residues long.

The sample comprised PBMCs or T cells enriched from blood (not recorded which). The chain employs TRBV2 and TRBJ2-7; D might be TRBD1 (6 bases). The clonotype was recovered from a young woman with acute COVID-19. CDR3 in DNA: TGTGCCAGCAGCCAGGACAGAGCCTACGAGCAGTACTTC. This sequence encodes CASSQDRAYEQYF. Looking up the rest from reference TRBV2 and TRBJ2-7 gives the full variable domain: EPEVTQTPSHQVTQMGQEVILRCVPISNHLYFYWYRQILGQKVEFLVSFYNNEISEKSEIFDDQFSVERPDGSNFTLKIRSTKLEDSAMYFCASSQDRAYEQYFGPGTRLTVT.